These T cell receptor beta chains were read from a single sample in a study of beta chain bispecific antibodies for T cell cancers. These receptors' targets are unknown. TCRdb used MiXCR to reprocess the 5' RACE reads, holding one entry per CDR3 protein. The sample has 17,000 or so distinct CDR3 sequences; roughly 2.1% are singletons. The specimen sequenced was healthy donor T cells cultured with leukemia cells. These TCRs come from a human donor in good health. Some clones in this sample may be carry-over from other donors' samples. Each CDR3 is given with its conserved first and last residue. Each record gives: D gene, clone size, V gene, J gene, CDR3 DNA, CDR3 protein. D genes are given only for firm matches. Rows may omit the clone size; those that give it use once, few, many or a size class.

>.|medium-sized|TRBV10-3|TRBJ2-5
TGTGCCACCTTAGGGACTGAAGAGACCCAGTACTTC
CATLGTEETQYF
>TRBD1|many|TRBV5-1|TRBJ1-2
TGCGCCAGCAGCAATCCTCTGGGACAGGACTATGGCTACACCTTC
CASSNPLGQDYGYTF
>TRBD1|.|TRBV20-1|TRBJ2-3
TGCAGTGCTCTGGGGGCAGACAGGGACGAGAGGGATACGCAGTATTTT
CSALGADRDERDTQYF
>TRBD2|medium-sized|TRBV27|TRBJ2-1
TGTGCCAGCAGTCCGAGGAGCGGGGGCTACAATGAGCAGTTCTTC
CASSPRSGGYNEQFF
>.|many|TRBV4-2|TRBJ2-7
TGTGCCAGCAGCCAAGGGGCCGGGACCTCCTACGAGCAGTACTTC
CASSQGAGTSYEQYF
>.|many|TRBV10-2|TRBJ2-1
TGCGCCAGCAGTTTCCGAGGGGAGCAGTTCTTC
CASSFRGEQFF
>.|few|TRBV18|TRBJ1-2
TGTGCCAGCTCACCGGACAGTTCCGGAGTCTATGGCTACACCTTC
CASSPDSSGVYGYTF
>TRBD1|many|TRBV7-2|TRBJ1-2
TGTGCCAGCAGCCAAGGACAGGGGTGGTTCTATGGCTACACCTTC
CASSQGQGWFYGYTF
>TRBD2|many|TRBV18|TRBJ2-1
TGTGCCAGCTTTTGGACTAGCGGGGGATACAATGAGCAGTTCTTC
CASFWTSGGYNEQFF
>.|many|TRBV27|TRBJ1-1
TGTGCCAGCGGACTTCTGAACACTGAAGCTTTCTTT
CASGLLNTEAFF
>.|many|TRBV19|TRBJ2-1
TGTGCCAGTAGTATTCTGGGATATGGTGAGCAGTTCTTC
CASSILGYGEQFF
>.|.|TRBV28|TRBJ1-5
TGTGCCAGCAGCCGGAGGGTTTATAGCAATCAGCCCCAGCATTTT
CASSRRVYSNQPQHF
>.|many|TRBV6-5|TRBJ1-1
TGTGCCAGCAGTTACTCGGGCTGGAGCACTGAAGCTTTCTTT
CASSYSGWSTEAFF
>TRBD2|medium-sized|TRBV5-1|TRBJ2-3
TGCGCCAGCAGCTCAAAGCGGGGGGGCACAGATACGCAGTATTTT
CASSSKRGGTDTQYF
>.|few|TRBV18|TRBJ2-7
TGTGCCAGCCGATCGACGGTGGGGTTCTACGAGCAGTACTTC
CASRSTVGFYEQYF
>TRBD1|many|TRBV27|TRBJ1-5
TGTGCCAGCAGTTCGGGACAGGGGGGCCCGCAGGGCAATCAGCCCCAGCATTTT
CASSSGQGGPQGNQPQHF
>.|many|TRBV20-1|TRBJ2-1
TGCAGTGCAACTGGATCAACCCCCGACGATGAGCAGTTCTTC
CSATGSTPDDEQFF
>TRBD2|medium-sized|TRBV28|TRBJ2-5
TGTGCCAGCAGTTTCTCAAGCGGGGGGTTGGTAGAAGAGACCCAGTACTTC
CASSFSSGGLVEETQYF
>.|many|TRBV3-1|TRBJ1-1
TGTGCCAGCAGCCAAGGGGGCTGGGTTGGTTCGAACACTGAAGCTTTCTTT
CASSQGGWVGSNTEAFF
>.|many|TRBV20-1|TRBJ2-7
TGCAGTGCTAGAGATTGGGGGCTCAGCTCCTACGAGCAGTACTTC
CSARDWGLSSYEQYF
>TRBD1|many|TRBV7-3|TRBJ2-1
TGTGCCAGCAGCTTATTGGGACAGGGGGCCAATGAGCAGTTCTTC
CASSLLGQGANEQFF
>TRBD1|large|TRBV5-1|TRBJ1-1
TGCGCCAGCAGCTCGCTCACAGGGGTCGGGACTGAAGCTTTCTTT
CASSSLTGVGTEAFF
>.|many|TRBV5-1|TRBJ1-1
TGCGCCAGCAGCTTGGTGGAGACTGAAGCTTTCTTT
CASSLVETEAFF
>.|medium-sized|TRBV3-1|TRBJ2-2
TGTGCCACCAGCGAGATCACCGGGGAGCTGTTTTTT
CATSEITGELFF
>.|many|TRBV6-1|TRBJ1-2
TGTGCCAGCAATCACCAGGGGAGCTATGGCTACACCTTC
CASNHQGSYGYTF
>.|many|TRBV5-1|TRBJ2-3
TGCGCCAGCAGCTTGGTGGTAGATACGCAGTATTTT
CASSLVVDTQYF
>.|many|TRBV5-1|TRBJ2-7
TGCGCCAGCAGCTTCGGGGCCGCAGATTTAATCTCCTACGAGCAGTACTTC
CASSFGAADLISYEQYF
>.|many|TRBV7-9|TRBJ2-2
TGTGCCAGCAGCTCGGGACTGGATGGATTCACCGGGGAGCTGTTTTTT
CASSSGLDGFTGELFF
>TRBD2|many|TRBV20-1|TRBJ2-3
TGCAGTGCCCTGGGACTAGCGTCAGATACGCAGTATTTT
CSALGLASDTQYF
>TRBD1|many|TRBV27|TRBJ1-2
TGTGCCAGCAGTGCGACAGGGGGACTACACTATGGCTACACCTTC
CASSATGGLHYGYTF
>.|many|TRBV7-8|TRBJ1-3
TGTGCCAGCAGCTTACTGGAGGCTTGGGACACCATATATTTT
CASSLLEAWDTIYF
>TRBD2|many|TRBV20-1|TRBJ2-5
TGCAGTGCTAGGTTGACTAGCGGGGGGGTTAGTGGGACCCAGTACTTC
CSARLTSGGVSGTQYF
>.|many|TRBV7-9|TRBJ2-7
TGTGCCAGCAGCTTAGTAACAGGGCCCTACGAGCAGTACTTC
CASSLVTGPYEQYF
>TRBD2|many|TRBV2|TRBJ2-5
TGTGCCCGAAGACTAGCGGGGTATGAGGAGACCCAGTACTTC
CARRLAGYEETQYF
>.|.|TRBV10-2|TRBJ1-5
TGCGCCAGCAGTGAGGAGGATCAGCCCCAGCATTTT
CASSEEDQPQHF
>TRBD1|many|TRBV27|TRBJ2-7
TGTGCCAGCAGTGGAACAGGGGTGCACGAGCAGTACTTC
CASSGTGVHEQYF
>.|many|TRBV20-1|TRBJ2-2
TGCAGTGCTAGTAATGATCCGTGGGGTGACACCGGGGAGCTGTTTTTT
CSASNDPWGDTGELFF
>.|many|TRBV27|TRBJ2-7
TGTGCCAGCAGTTTCCGCGGGGACAACCTGGGCGAGCAGTACTTC
CASSFRGDNLGEQYF
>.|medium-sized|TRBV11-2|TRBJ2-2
TGTGCCAGCAGAGTCTCCGGGACGGGGTACACCGGGGAGCTGTTTTTT
CASRVSGTGYTGELFF
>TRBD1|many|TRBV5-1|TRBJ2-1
TGCGCCAGCAGCTTGTTACCGACAGGGGGGGAGGGTAATGAGCAGTTCTTC
CASSLLPTGGEGNEQFF
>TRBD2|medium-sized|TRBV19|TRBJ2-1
TGTGCCAGTAGATATACTAGCGGGGGGTTCAATGAGCAGTTCTTC
CASRYTSGGFNEQFF
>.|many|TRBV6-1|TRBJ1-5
TGTGCCAGCAGTGAGGGTTGGGCGGTCGGAAGCAATCAGCCCCAGCATTTT
CASSEGWAVGSNQPQHF
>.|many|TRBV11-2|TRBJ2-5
TGTGCCAGCAGCTTAGTACGAGCGGGAGAGACCCAGTACTTC
CASSLVRAGETQYF
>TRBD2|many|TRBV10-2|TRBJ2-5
TGCGCCAGCCGGGGGGGCGGGTTCCAAGAGACCCAGTACTTC
CASRGGGFQETQYF
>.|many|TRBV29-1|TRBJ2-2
TGCAGCGTTGAGCTGGGGGCGTCTAACACCGGGGAGCTGTTTTTT
CSVELGASNTGELFF
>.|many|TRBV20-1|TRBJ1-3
TGCAGTGCTAGAGAGGGCAGGGCAAGCTCTGGAAACACCATATATTTT
CSAREGRASSGNTIYF
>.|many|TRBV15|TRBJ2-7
TGTGCCACCAGCAGAGGTGGACCCTACGAGCAGTACTTC
CATSRGGPYEQYF
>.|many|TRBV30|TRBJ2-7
TGTGCCTGGAGGAAACCAAGAACCTACGAGCAGTACTTC
CAWRKPRTYEQYF
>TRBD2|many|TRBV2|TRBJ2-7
TGTGCCAGCAGTGAACCCCTGGGAGCGGGAGAGCAGTACTTC
CASSEPLGAGEQYF
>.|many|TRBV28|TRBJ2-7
TGTGCCAGCAGTTTCCCTCGGGACAACTACGAGCAGTACTTC
CASSFPRDNYEQYF
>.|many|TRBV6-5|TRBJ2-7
TGTGCCAGCTGGAGCAGGCAGGCCGTATTATACGAGCAGTACTTC
CASWSRQAVLYEQYF
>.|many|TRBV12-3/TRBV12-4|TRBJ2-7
TGTGCCAGCACCCCGGGACACTGGGGCTCTAGCGGCCCCTACGAGCAGTACTTC
CASTPGHWGSSGPYEQYF
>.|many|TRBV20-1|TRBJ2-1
TGCAGTGCTATGACCGGGGAATACAATGAGCAGTTCTTC
CSAMTGEYNEQFF
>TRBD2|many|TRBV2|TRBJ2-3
TGTGCCAGCAGCGGGGGACTAGACTATAGGGCAGATACGCAGTATTTT
CASSGGLDYRADTQYF
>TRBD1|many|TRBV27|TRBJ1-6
TGTGCCAGCAGTTTATCGAAGGGACAGGGGACTCTCCTCCACTTT
CASSLSKGQGTLLHF
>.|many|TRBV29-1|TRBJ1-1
TGCAGCGTTCCATCGGTGGGCGCTGAAGCTTTCTTT
CSVPSVGAEAFF
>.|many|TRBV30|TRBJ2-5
TGTGCCTGGAGTGGGACTTTACAAGAGACCCAGTACTTC
CAWSGTLQETQYF
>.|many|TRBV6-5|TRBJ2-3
TGTGCCAGCAGTTACTCGTCTCTAGCTGCAGATACGCAGTATTTT
CASSYSSLAADTQYF
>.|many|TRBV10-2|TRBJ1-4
TGCGCCAGCAGGGACTGGGCAACTAATGAAAAACTGTTTTTT
CASRDWATNEKLFF
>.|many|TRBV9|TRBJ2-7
TGTGCCAGCAGCGCGGCGGACGGCTCCTACGAGCAGTACTTC
CASSAADGSYEQYF